The sequence of this TCR beta chain was determined in a study of blood T cell repertoires in COVID-19. This clone was recorded only once. V was clipped by 5 bases and J by 4 bases, with 11 bases between them. CDR1 is SEHNR and CDR2 is FQNEAQ in the germline V gene (reference sequence). The CDR3 has 13 residues. Original handling: Scientists estimated how many nucleated cells there were by amplifying reference gene primers. The protocol was immunoSEQ multiplex PCR, while the TCRdb copy is restricted to in-frame clones and leaves out a portion. V and J calls and clone size are those listed in that table; D and trimming were worked out from the DNA. The repertoire has fewer than 350,000 clones, around 90% of them found once; the top ten carry 6.5% to 8%. Followed over time, Seattle patients had been enrolled while infection was active.

V usage is TRBV7-9 and J usage is TRBJ1-1; D not resolved. This sequence originates from a woman aged 25-40 years with COVID-19, enrolled during active disease. Sequences were obtained from peripheral blood. As DNA, the CDR3 is TGTGCCAGCAGCGATCCGGGGAGCACTGAAGCTTTCTTT. Its translation: CASSDPGSTEAFF.